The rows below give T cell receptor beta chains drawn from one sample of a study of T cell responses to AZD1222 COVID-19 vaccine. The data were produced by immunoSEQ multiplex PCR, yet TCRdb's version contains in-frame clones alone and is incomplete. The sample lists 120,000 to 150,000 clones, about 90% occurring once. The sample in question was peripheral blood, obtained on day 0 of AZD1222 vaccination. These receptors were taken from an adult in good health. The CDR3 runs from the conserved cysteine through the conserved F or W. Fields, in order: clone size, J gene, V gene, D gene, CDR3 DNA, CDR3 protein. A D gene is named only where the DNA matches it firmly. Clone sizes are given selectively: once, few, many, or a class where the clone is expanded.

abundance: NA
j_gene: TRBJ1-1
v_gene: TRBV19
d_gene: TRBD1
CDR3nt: TGTGCCAGTAGTATAAGGACAGGGGCAGAGATGAACACTGAAGCTTTCTTT
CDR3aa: CASSIRTGAEMNTEAFF

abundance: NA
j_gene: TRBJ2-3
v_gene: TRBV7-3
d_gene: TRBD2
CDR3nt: TGTGCCAGCAGCCTTCAGACTAGCGGGGGAACAGATACGCAGTATTTT
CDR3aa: CASSLQTSGGTDTQYF

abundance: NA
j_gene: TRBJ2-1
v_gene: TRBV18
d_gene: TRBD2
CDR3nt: TGTGCCAGCTCAGCTTCGCTAGCGGGTTCCTACAATGAGCAGTTCTTC
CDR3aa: CASSASLAGSYNEQFF

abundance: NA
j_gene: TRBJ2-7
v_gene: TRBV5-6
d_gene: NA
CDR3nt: TGTGCCAGCAGCGACCGGGGAAGAACCTACGAGCAGTACTTC
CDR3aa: CASSDRGRTYEQYF

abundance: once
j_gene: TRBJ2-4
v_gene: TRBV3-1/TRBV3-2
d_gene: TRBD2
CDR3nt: TGTGCCAGCAGCCAGGGGTGGACTAGCGGGGGAAATAAAAACATTCAGTACTTC
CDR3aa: CASSQGWTSGGNKNIQYF

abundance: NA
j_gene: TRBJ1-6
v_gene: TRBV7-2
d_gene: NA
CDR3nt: TGTGCCAGCAGCCCCCGAGGGGGAAGGTCCTATAATTCACCCCTCCACTTT
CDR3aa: CASSPRGGRSYNSPLHF

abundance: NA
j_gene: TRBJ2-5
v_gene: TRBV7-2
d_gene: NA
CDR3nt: TGTGCCAGCAGCTCCCAGGGGCCGTACCAAGAGACCCAGTACTTC
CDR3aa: CASSSQGPYQETQYF

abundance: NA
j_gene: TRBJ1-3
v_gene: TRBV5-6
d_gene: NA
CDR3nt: TGTGCCAGCAGCGCCCGGGACGGTGGAAACACCATATATTTT
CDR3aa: CASSARDGGNTIYF

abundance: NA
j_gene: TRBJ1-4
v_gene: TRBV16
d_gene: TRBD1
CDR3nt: TGTGCCAGCAGCCAACAGGGGGCTGGTAATGAAAAACTGTTTTTT
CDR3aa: CASSQQGAGNEKLFF

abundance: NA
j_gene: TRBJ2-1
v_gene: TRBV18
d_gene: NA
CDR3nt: TGTGCCAGCTCGCCCTCCAGGGGGGCTTACAATGAGCAGTTCTTC
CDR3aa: CASSPSRGAYNEQFF

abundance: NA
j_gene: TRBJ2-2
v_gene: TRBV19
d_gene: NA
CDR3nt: TGTGCCAGTCGTTGGAGGGCGAACACCGGGGAGCTGTTTTTT
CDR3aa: CASRWRANTGELFF

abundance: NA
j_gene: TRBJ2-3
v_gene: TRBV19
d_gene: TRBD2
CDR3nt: TGTGCCAGTAGTGTGAGCGGGGGCCGATATATCACAGATACGCAGTATTTT
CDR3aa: CASSVSGGRYITDTQYF

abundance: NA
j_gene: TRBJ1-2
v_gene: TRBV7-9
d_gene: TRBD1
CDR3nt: TGTGCCAGCAGCCCAAGGACAGGGCGCGGCTACACCTTC
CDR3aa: CASSPRTGRGYTF

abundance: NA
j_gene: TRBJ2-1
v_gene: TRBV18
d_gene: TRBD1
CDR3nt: TGTGCCAGCTCACGGGACAGGGTGAGTAAAGGAAGGAATGAGCAGTTCTTC
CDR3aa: CASSRDRVSKGRNEQFF

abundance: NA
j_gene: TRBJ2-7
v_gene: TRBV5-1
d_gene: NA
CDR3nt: TGCGCCAGCAGCCCGGGGGGGACAGGCATCGGTTACGAGCAGTACTTC
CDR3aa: CASSPGGTGIGYEQYF

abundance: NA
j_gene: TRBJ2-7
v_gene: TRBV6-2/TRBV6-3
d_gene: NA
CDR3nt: TGTGCCAGCAGCCTCTGGAGAGGAAACTACGAGCAGTACTTC
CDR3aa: CASSLWRGNYEQYF

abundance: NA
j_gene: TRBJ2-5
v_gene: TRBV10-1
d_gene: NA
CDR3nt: TGCGCCAGCCCCAGCCGGAGGGCGGTTCAAGAGACCCAGTACTTC
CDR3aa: CASPSRRAVQETQYF

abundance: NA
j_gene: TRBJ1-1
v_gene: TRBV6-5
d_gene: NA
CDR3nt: TGTGCCAGCAACGACCGTCCGGGCACTGAAGCTTTCTTT
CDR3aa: CASNDRPGTEAFF

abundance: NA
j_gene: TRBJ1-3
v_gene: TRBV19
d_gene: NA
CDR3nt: TGTGCCAGTAGTATATCATCCGGAAACACCATATATTTT
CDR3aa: CASSISSGNTIYF

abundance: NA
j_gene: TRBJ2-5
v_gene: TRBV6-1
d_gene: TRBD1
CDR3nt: TGTGCCAGCAGTGAACTGGTGGGACAGGGGGCTGGCGAGACCCAGTACTTC
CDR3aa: CASSELVGQGAGETQYF

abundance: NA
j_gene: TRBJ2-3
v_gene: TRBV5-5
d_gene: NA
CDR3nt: TGTGCCAGCAGTCTTGTTCGGGGGAATTGGCGAACAGATACGCAGTATTTT
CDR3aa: CASSLVRGNWRTDTQYF

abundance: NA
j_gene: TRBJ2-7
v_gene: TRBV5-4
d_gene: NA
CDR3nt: TGTGCCAGCAGCAACCGGGACCAGCCGGGGCAGTACTTC
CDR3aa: CASSNRDQPGQYF

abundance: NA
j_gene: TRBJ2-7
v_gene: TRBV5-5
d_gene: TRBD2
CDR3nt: TGTGCCAGCAGCCCGTGGACTAGCGGCTACGAGCAGTACTTC
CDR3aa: CASSPWTSGYEQYF

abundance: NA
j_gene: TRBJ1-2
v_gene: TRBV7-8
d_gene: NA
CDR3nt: TGTGCCAGCAGCTTAGCGGCGGGACCCGGGGGCTACACCTTC
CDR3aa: CASSLAAGPGGYTF